A single sample is the source of the 29 T cell receptor beta chains below, sequenced in a study of tumor-infiltrating lymphocytes in localized non-small cell lung cancer. This table comes from immunoSEQ multiplex PCR, and its TCRdb copy is limited to in-frame clones, with some not included. Of about 16,000 clones listed, around 75% are singletons. The sample taken for sequencing was lung tumor tissue. The receptors were gathered from a human donor with non-small cell lung cancer.

The chain recombines TRBV5-1 with TRBJ2-5; 9 bases are shared with TRBD2. V shed 0 bases and J 1 base; nucleotides not matched to a gene: 4. The CDR3 runs to 16 residues. Germline V gives CDR1 SGHRS, CDR2 YFSETQ. Written as DNA, the CDR3 is TGCGCCAGCAGCTTGGGGAGCGGGGGGTTCCAAGAGACCCAGTACTTC. It yields the protein CASSLGSGGFQETQYF.

The chain has TRBV4-1 and TRBJ2-5; TRBD2 agrees at 8 bases. This CDR3 is built from 17 residues. The germline V gene has CDR1 MGHRA and CDR2 YSYEKL. J lost 2 bases, V lost 0 bases, and 8 bases had no gene match. The CDR3 DNA follows: TGCGCCAGCAGCCAAGATCCAGCGGGGGCACAGCAAGAGACCCAGTACTTC. It specifies CASSQDPAGAQQETQYF.

CDR3 in amino acids: CASSQERTGTLVGGYTF. The CDR3 nucleotides are TGCGCCAGCAGCCAGGAACGAACCGGGACGCTGGTAGGGGGCTACACCTTC. The genes are TRBV4-1 and TRBJ1-2; weak D call: TRBD1 (5 bases). CDR1 is MGHRA, CDR2 YSYEKL, per germline. CDR3 length equals 17 residues. With 3 bases removed from V and 8 bases from J, the gap between germline ends came to 25 bases.

The CDR3 DNA sequence: TGTGCCAGCAGTCACGGGACAGGGCTTGGTCAGCCCCAGCATTTT. As protein: CASSHGTGLGQPQHF. The chain links TRBV6-6 to TRBJ1-5, with TRBD1 identical over 9 bases. Germline V gives CDR1 MNHNY, CDR2 SVGAGI (reference sequence). V lost 5 bases and J lost 6; bases outside the gene matches: 8. The CDR3 consists of 15 residues.

This clone appeared a few times. The V call is TRBV2, the J call TRBJ2-7; no firm D call. The CDR3 loop spans 13 amino acids. V was trimmed by 7 bases and J by 5 bases, leaving 15 bases between them. Germline lookup yields CDR1 SNHLY and CDR2 FYNNEI. The CDR3 coding sequence is TGTGCCAGCAACCTCGCATGGGTCCACGAGCAGTACTTC. Translating it yields CASNLAWVHEQYF.

The gene calls are TRBV5-1 and TRBJ2-7; 7 nucleotides line up with TRBD2. Germline assignment: CDR1 SGHRS and CDR2 YFSETQ. The trim removed 2 bases at V and 2 bases at J, leaving 7 bases unmatched. The CDR3 is 15 amino acids. The CDR3 DNA is TGCGCCAGCAGCTTCGAGGCTAGCGGCCCCTACGAGCAGTACTTC. This gives the protein CASSFEASGPYEQYF.

As regards this clone: A junction boundary mismatches the germline segment, possibly from a read error. The J gene is TRBJ2-7, the V gene TRBV11-2; D may be TRBD1 (5 bases). This CDR3 spans 15 amino acids. Germline loops: CDR1 SGHAT, CDR2 FQNNGV. The CDR3 is CASSLGLGVSSEQYF. The CDR3 region has the DNA TGTGCCAGCAGCTTAGGTCTAGGGGTCTCCTCCGAGCAGTACTTC.

The chain has TRBV5-1 and TRBJ2-7; 9 bases map to TRBD1. The germline V gene has CDR1 SGHRS and CDR2 YFSETQ. This CDR3 is 14 amino acids long. V trimming: 3 bases; J trimming: 5 bases; junction bases outside the gene matches: 6. The CDR3 DNA sequence: TGCGCCAGCAGCTCCCGGGACAGGGTAAACGAGCAGTACTTC. Residues: CASSSRDRVNEQYF.

The V call is TRBV29-1, the J call TRBJ1-4, with D tentatively TRBD1 (5 bases). CDR1 is SQVTM, CDR2 ANQGSEA, per germline. V lost 4 bases, J lost 7 bases, and 13 bases lay in between. This CDR3 region has 13 residues. In nucleotides, the CDR3 is TGCAGCGTTGGGAAGGGAGGGACTGAAAAACTGTTTTTT. This encodes CSVGKGGTEKLFF.

The rearrangement uses TRBV7-9 and TRBJ1-2; a weak D match, TRBD1 (5 bases). The length of the CDR3 is 15 residues. Germline values: CDR1 SEHNR, CDR2 FQNEAQ (reference sequence). The germline V and J ends were trimmed by 5 bases and 0 bases, with 13 bases remaining between them. CDR3 DNA: TGTGCCAGCAGCCCCCCCGGGACGGCTAACTATGGCTACACCTTC. Its protein is CASSPPGTANYGYTF.

V usage is TRBV2 and J usage is TRBJ2-7; D is perhaps TRBD2 (6 bases). Trimming cost V 6 bases and J 0 bases, with 24 bases left between them. In germline, CDR1 is SNHLY, CDR2 FYNNEI. The CDR3 contains 18 residues. CDR3 in amino acids: CASSYRDRTTVSSYEQYF. The CDR3 DNA follows: TGTGCCAGCAGCTACCGGGACCGGACTACAGTCAGCTCCTACGAGCAGTACTTC.

This chain connects TRBV10-3 to TRBJ2-2; no firm D call. The germline V gene encodes CDR1 ENHRY and CDR2 SYGVKD. The CDR3 is 12 residues long. V was clipped by 3 bases and J by 4 bases, with 3 bases between them. CDR3 in amino acids: CAISDLTGELFF. CDR3 DNA sequence: TGTGCCATCAGTGACCTCACCGGGGAGCTGTTTTTT.

The genes are TRBV11-2 and TRBJ2-2; the D gene is possibly TRBD1 (6 bases). Trimming stripped 5 bases from V and 6 bases from J, with 10 bases between. There are 13 residues in the CDR3. Germline CDR1 and CDR2: SGHAT and FQNNGV. The CDR3 region is CASSRPGAGELFF. DNA for the CDR3: TGTGCCAGCAGCCGACCAGGGGCCGGGGAGCTGTTTTTT. Full variable domain (missing parts from reference TRBV11-2 and TRBJ2-2): EAGVAQSPRYKIIEKRQSVAFWCNPISGHATLYWYQQILGQGPKLLIQFQNNGVVDDSQLPKDRFSAERLKGVDSTLKIQPAKLEDSAVYLCASSRPGAGELFFGEGSRLTVL.

This chain uses TRBV30 with TRBJ1-2; D unclear. This CDR3 is 13 amino acids long. Germline CDR1 reads GTSNPN; CDR2 reads SVGIG (reference sequence). Trimming removed 0 bases from V and 1 base from J, with 6 bases in between. The DNA for the CDR3 is TGTGCCTGGAGTGTGGCTAATAACTATGGCTACACCTTC. Protein sequence: CAWSVANNYGYTF.

This clone has only a few counts. The J gene is TRBJ2-7, the V gene TRBV2; D ambiguous. V dropped 4 bases and J dropped 4 bases, with 5 bases sitting between them. Germline CDR1 reads SNHLY; CDR2 reads FYNNEI. This CDR3 is built from 11 residues. Written as DNA, the CDR3 is TGTGCCAGCAGTGTAGGGTACGAGCAGTACTTC. This gives the protein CASSVGYEQYF. Using reference TRBV2 and TRBJ2-7 for the parts outside the CDR3, the full variable domain is EPEVTQTPSHQVTQMGQEVILRCVPISNHLYFYWYRQILGQKVEFLVSFYNNEISEKSEIFDDQFSVERPDGSNFTLKIRSTKLEDSAMYFCASSVGYEQYFGPGTRLTVT.

V usage is TRBV5-6 and J usage is TRBJ2-1; 7 nucleotides match TRBD2. Germline loops: CDR1 SGHDT, CDR2 YYEEEE. V lost 1 base, J lost 4 bases, and 8 bases stayed unmatched. The CDR3 sequence is 16 residues long. The CDR3 is CASSLMLAEPYNEQFF. The CDR3 bases are TGTGCCAGCAGCTTGATGCTAGCGGAGCCGTACAATGAGCAGTTCTTC.

The chain uses TRBV7-8 and TRBJ2-3; the D gene is possibly TRBD1 (6 bases). Trimming left V 3 bases short and J 3 bases short, with 13 bases between. CDR3 length: 15 amino acids. Per germline, CDR1 SGHVS and CDR2 FQNEAQ. The CDR3 nucleotides are TGTGCCAGCAGCTTTCAGGGACATCCAACAGATACGCAGTATTTT. Encoded protein: CASSFQGHPTDTQYF.

The V gene is TRBV6-6, the J gene TRBJ1-5; D gene ambiguous. The CDR3 consists of 12 residues. Germline lookup yields CDR1 MNHNY and CDR2 SVGAGI (reference sequence). V gave up 5 bases and J gave up 8 bases, with 10 bases separating them. CDR3 sequence (DNA): TGTGCCAGCAGTCGAGATAGGGAGCCCCAGCATTTT. Residues: CASSRDREPQHF.

This sequence joins TRBV5-1 and TRBJ2-7; 8 positions agree with TRBD2. Looked up from germline, CDR1 is SGHRS and CDR2 is YFSETQ. This CDR3 comprises 16 residues. V lost 0 bases, J lost 3 bases, and 8 bases stayed unmatched. The CDR3: CASSLVGSGSGYEQYF. The CDR3 DNA reads as TGCGCCAGCAGCTTGGTAGGGAGCGGGAGCGGCTACGAGCAGTACTTC.

V gene TRBV5-6 combines with J gene TRBJ1-2, with 7 positions matching TRBD1. The CDR3 is 16 amino acids. Germline values: CDR1 SGHDT, CDR2 YYEEEE. Unmatched junction bases numbered 11, after V lost 4 bases and J lost 2 bases. The CDR3 loop reads CASSIGGQTLNYGYTF. CDR3 DNA sequence: TGTGCCAGCAGCATTGGGGGACAGACGCTGAACTATGGCTACACCTTC. Combining the CDR3 with reference TRBV5-6 and TRBJ1-2 gives the whole variable domain DAGVTQSPTHLIKTRGQQVTLRCSPKSGHDTVSWYQQALGQGPQFIFQYYEEEERQRGNFPDRFSGHQFPNYSSELNVNALLLGDSALYLCASSIGGQTLNYGYTFGSGTRLTVV.

V gene TRBV6-1 combines with J gene TRBJ2-3; TRBD2 agrees at 7 bases. The CDR3 has 14 residues. The germline gives CDR1 MNHNS, CDR2 SASEGT. V was pared by 10 bases and J by 3 bases, with 10 bases of the junction left unmatched. CDR3 nucleotides: TGTGCCATTTCGGCGGGGGACGGGACAGATACGCAGTATTTT. Translating gives CAISAGDGTDTQYF.

V and J are TRBV6-5 and TRBJ2-7; no reliable D call. The germline V gene has CDR1 MNHEY and CDR2 SVGAGI. The CDR3 totals 11 residues. V was clipped by 5 bases and J by 4 bases, with 6 bases between them. This chain's CDR3 is CASSAGYEQYF. CDR3 nucleotide sequence: TGTGCCAGCAGTGCCGGATACGAGCAGTACTTC.

J is TRBJ1-5 and V is TRBV28, with a tentative D call TRBD1 (6 bases). Trimming left V 1 base short and J 1 base short, with 20 bases between. CDR1 is MDHEN, CDR2 SYDVKM, per germline. The CDR3 is 19 amino acids. For the CDR3, the DNA is TGTGCCAGCAGTTTATTTTGGGAGGGGGTCGGTTTAAGCAATCAGCCCCAGCATTTT. It translates to CASSLFWEGVGLSNQPQHF.

The genes are TRBV29-1 and TRBJ2-1; 8 positions match TRBD2. Looked up from germline, CDR1 is SQVTM and CDR2 is ANQGSEA. This CDR3 comprises 15 residues. CDR3 residues: CASLIGGAGFNEQFF. The CDR3 DNA follows: TGCGCCTCCCTGATCGGGGGGGCTGGGTTCAATGAGCAGTTCTTC.

This clone has only a few counts. The chain combines TRBV11-2 with TRBJ2-1, with 9 bases fitting TRBD2. This CDR3 is 17 amino acids long. V was clipped by 4 bases and J by 8 bases; unmatched bases: 15. Germline CDR1 and CDR2: SGHAT and FQNNGV. DNA of the CDR3: TGTGCCAGCAGCTCCGTAAAAGGTGGAGCGGGAGGCTATGAGCAGTTCTTC. Residues: CASSSVKGGAGGYEQFF. Drawing the rest from reference TRBV11-2 and TRBJ2-1, the complete variable domain is EAGVAQSPRYKIIEKRQSVAFWCNPISGHATLYWYQQILGQGPKLLIQFQNNGVVDDSQLPKDRFSAERLKGVDSTLKIQPAKLEDSAVYLCASSSVKGGAGGYEQFFGPGTRLTVL.

The chain employs TRBV14 and TRBJ2-7; 7 positions match TRBD1. Trimming removed 6 bases from V and 2 bases from J; junction bases left unmatched: 10. This CDR3 has 15 amino acids. The germline CDR1 and CDR2 sequences are SGHDN and FVKESK. The CDR3: CASSLQQGTPYEQYF. In nucleotides, the CDR3 is TGTGCCAGCAGTCTACAACAGGGGACCCCCTACGAGCAGTACTTC.

This sequence joins TRBV29-1 and TRBJ2-2; D may match TRBD1 or TRBD2 (6 bases each). Between the trimmed V and J ends, which lost 3 bases and 5 bases, there was a span of 19 bases. This CDR3 has 16 amino acids. The germline V gene has CDR1 SQVTM and CDR2 ANQGSEA. Written as DNA, the CDR3 is TGCAGCGTTGACCCGTCCGGGGGCGCGGGGACCGGGGAGCTGTTTTTT. Its protein is CSVDPSGGAGTGELFF.

The V and J genes are TRBV5-1 and TRBJ2-3, with 7 bases lining up with TRBD2. This CDR3 is 15 amino acids long. Germline values: CDR1 SGHRS, CDR2 YFSETQ. V was pared by 4 bases and J by 4 bases, with 9 bases of the junction left unmatched. CDR3: CASSRNPGGPDTQYF. In nucleotides, the CDR3 is TGCGCCAGCAGCCGAAACCCGGGGGGACCAGATACGCAGTATTTT.

The V gene is TRBV5-1, the J gene TRBJ2-7; D gene ambiguous. V dropped 0 bases and J dropped 3 bases, with 7 bases sitting between them. The CDR3 has 13 residues. CDR1 is SGHRS, CDR2 YFSETQ, per germline. DNA for the CDR3: TGCGCCAGCAGCTTGGATGGGAACTACGAGCAGTACTTC. Protein: CASSLDGNYEQYF.